The clone carrying this TCR beta chain has more than one count but fewer than ten. Its antigen remains unidentified. The deep-level immunoSEQ assay was used. Only in-frame clones appear in the TCRdb table, and some are missing; sequencing was by immunoSEQ multiplex PCR. The data show about 1 million clones, with under 80% seen just once and roughly 1.5% held by the top ten. This entry belongs to a study of shared clonotypes between healthy human individuals. Looking at the study overall: CD4 naive cells filled three plates per donor, CD4 memory three, CD8 naive two and CD8 memory one.

Per the germline V gene, CDR1 is MGHDK and CDR2 is SYGVNS. V was pared by 7 bases and J by 7 bases, with 5 bases of the junction left unmatched. This CDR3 has 13 amino acids. Overall study results and limits: In contrast to clonotypes shared by all four donors, non-shared clonotypes had lower generation probabilities.

Material: memory CD4+ T cells sorted from blood. The subset is: CD45RA-negative fraction. The chain combines TRBV25-1 with TRBJ2-7; 12 bases line up with TRBD1. This receptor was taken from a young man in good health. CDR3 nucleotide sequence: TGTGCCAGCAAGGGACAGGGGGCAATGGAGCAGTACTTC. The encoded protein is CASKGQGAMEQYF.